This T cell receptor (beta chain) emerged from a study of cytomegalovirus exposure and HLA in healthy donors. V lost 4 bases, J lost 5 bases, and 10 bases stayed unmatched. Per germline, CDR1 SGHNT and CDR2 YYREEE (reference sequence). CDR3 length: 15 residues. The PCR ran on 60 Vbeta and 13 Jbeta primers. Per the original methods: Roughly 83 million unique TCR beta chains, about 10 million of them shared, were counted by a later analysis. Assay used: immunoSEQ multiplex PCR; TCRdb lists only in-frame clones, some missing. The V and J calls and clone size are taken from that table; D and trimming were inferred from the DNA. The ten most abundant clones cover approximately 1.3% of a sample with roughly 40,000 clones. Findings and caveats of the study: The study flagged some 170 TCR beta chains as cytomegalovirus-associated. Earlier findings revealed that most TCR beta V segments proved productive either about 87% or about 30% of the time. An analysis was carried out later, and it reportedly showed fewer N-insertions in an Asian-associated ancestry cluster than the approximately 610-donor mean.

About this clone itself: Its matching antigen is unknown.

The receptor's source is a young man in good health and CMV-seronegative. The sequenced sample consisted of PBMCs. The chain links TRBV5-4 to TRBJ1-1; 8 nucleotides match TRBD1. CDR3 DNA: TGTGCCAGCAGCCTTGGCGGGACAGGATATACTGAAGCTTTCTTT. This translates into CASSLGGTGYTEAFF.